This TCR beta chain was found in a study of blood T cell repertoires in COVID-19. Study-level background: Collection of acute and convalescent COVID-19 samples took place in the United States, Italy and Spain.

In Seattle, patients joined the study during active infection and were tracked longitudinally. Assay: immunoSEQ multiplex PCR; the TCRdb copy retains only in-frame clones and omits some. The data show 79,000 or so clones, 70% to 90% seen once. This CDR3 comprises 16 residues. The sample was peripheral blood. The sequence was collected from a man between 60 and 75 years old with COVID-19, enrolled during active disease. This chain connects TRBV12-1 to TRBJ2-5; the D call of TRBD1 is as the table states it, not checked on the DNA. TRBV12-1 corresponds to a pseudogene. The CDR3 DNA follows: TGTGCCAGCAGCTTTGCCATTTGGACAGTTCAAGAGACCCAGTACTTC. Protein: CASSFAIWTVQETQYF.